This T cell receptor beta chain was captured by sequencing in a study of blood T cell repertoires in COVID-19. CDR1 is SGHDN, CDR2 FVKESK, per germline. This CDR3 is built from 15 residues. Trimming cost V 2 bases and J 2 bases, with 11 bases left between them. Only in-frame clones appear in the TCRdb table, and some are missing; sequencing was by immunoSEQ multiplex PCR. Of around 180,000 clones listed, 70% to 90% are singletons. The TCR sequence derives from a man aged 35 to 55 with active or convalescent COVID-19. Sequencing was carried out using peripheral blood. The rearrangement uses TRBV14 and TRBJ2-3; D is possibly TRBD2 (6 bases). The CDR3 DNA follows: TGTGCCAGCAGCCAACGGAGCGGGCCCACAGATACGCAGTATTTT. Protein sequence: CASSQRSGPTDTQYF.